This T cell receptor (beta chain) originates from a study of graft-versus-host responses after intestinal transplantation. As for the study in general: Recipients underwent multivisceral, liver-intestinal, or isolated intestinal transplants. All recipients were given anti-thymocyte globulin induction, and tacrolimus and steroids were then administered for 2 to 3 years. Overall study findings and caveats: An association linked early post-transplant HvG declines with peak circulating GvH clone levels.

Sequencing used immunoSEQ multiplex PCR; TCRdb keeps in-frame clones, though not all of them. The data show 70,000 to 95,000 clones, 90% seen once. Notes on this clone: Its specificity is unknown.

This CDR3 has 17 residues. After removal of 0 bases from V and 0 bases from J, the junction contained 6 bases not matched to a gene. The germline V gene has CDR1 SGHRS and CDR2 YFSETQ. This rearrangement joins TRBV5-1 to TRBJ1-5; 7 nucleotides match TRBD1. This receptor was taken from a human donor who received an intestinal transplant. This specimen consisted of unstimulated CD4+ T cells sorted from spleen or lymph node cells, obtained before intestinal transplant. The CDR3 DNA reads TGCGCCAGCAGCTTGGGGACCCGGACAGGTAGCAATCAGCCCCAGCATTTT. Translating it yields CASSLGTRTGSNQPQHF.